These 6 T cell receptor beta chains were all obtained from the same sample, sequenced in a study of blood T cell repertoires in COVID-19. Only in-frame clones appear in the TCRdb table, and some are missing; sequencing was by immunoSEQ multiplex PCR. This repertoire shows around 300,000 clones, around 91% found once; its top ten account for around 4.5%. The sequencing sample was made of PBMCs or T cells enriched from blood (not recorded which). The receptor set was obtained from a woman aged 18-30 years with acute COVID-19.

The chain recombines TRBV12-3 or TRBV12-4 with TRBJ1-4; TRBD1 aligns across 7 bases. Germline trimming cut 3 bases from V and 6 bases from J; bases unmatched to any gene: 1. CDR3 length: 13 amino acids. The CDR3 loop is CASSFRGDEKLFF. CDR3 coding DNA: TGTGCCAGCAGTTTCAGGGGGGATGAAAAACTGTTTTTT.

This clone has a handful of counts. V usage is TRBV5-1 and J usage is TRBJ1-1; no clear D gene. Between the trimmed V and J ends, which lost 4 bases and 5 bases, there was a span of 15 bases. Germline values: CDR1 SGHRS, CDR2 YFSETQ. The CDR3 consists of 14 residues. CDR3 DNA: TGCGCCAGCAGCCCCATCCCCGGGGAAACTGAAGCTTTCTTT. Amino acid sequence: CASSPIPGETEAFF.

This chain links TRBV19 with TRBJ1-1; tentatively, D is TRBD1 (5 bases). CDR1 LNHDA and CDR2 SQIVND come from the germline V gene (reference sequence). This CDR3 has 11 residues. The V end lost 3 bases, the J end lost 11 bases, and 10 bases lay between the germline ends. The CDR3: CASSIGGSAFF. The DNA of the CDR3 is TGTGCCAGTAGTATCGGGGGTTCGGCTTTCTTT.

This chain uses TRBV7-9 with TRBJ1-2; TRBD1 aligns across 9 bases. This CDR3 has 15 amino acids. The V gene's germline CDR1 is SEHNR and CDR2 FQNEAQ (reference sequence). V dropped 5 bases and J dropped 4; count of bases not matched to a gene: 8. CDR3 in amino acids: CASSEGQGGSYGYTF. DNA for the CDR3: TGTGCCAGCAGCGAGGGACAGGGCGGGAGCTATGGCTACACCTTC.

The J gene is TRBJ2-5, the V gene TRBV28; possible D gene TRBD1, 5 bases. The germline gives CDR1 MDHEN, CDR2 SYDVKM. This CDR3 is 11 amino acids long. The V end was cut by 6 bases, the J end by 7 bases, with 9 bases between. The CDR3 is CASSLTGTQYF. CDR3 in DNA: TGTGCCAGCAGCCTCACAGGGACCCAGTACTTC.

The rearrangement uses TRBV19 and TRBJ2-1, with 7 bases aligning to TRBD2. CDR3 size: 16 residues. Germline trimming cut 10 bases from V and 4 bases from J; bases unmatched to any gene: 16. Germline CDR1 reads LNHDA; CDR2 reads SQIVND (reference sequence). This CDR3 is CATFPPGGGTYNEQFF. The DNA of the CDR3 is TGTGCCACCTTTCCTCCGGGAGGCGGCACATACAATGAGCAGTTCTTC.